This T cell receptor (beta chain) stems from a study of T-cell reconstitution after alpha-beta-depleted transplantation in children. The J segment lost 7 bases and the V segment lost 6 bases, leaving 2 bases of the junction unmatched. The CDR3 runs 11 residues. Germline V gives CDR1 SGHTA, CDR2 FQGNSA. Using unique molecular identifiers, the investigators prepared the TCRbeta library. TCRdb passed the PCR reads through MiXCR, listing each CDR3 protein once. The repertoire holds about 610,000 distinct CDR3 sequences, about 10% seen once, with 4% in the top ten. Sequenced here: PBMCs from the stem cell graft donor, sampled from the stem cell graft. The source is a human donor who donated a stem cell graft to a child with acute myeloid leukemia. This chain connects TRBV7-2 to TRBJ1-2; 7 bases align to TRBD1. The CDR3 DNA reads TGTGCCAGCAGACCAGGGGGTGGCTACACCTTC. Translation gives CASRPGGGYTF.